These 29 T cell receptor beta chains originate from one sample sequenced in a study of blood T cell repertoires in COVID-19. TCRdb's table, derived via immunoSEQ multiplex PCR, lists solely in-frame clones and lacks some. Seen here are 300,000 to 350,000 clones, roughly 90% observed once, and the top ten hold 3.5% to 4.5%. Material for sequencing was PBMCs or T cells enriched from blood (not recorded which). The receptors were sampled from a young woman with acute COVID-19.

V and J are TRBV5-1 and TRBJ1-1, with 10 nucleotides matching TRBD1. Germline CDR1 SGHRS, CDR2 YFSETQ. The CDR3 loop spans 14 amino acids. After removal of 9 bases from V and 2 bases from J, the junction contained 7 bases not matched to a gene. For the CDR3, the DNA is TGCGCCACCTCCCGGGACAGGGGCAACACTGAAGCTTTCTTT. It encodes CATSRDRGNTEAFF. Supplemented by reference TRBV5-1 and TRBJ1-1, the full variable domain reads KAGVTQTPRYLIKTRGQQVTLSCSPISGHRSVSWYQQTPGQGLQFLFEYFSETQRNKGNFPGRFSGRQFSNSRSEMNVSTLELGDSALYLCATSRDRGNTEAFFGQGTRLTVV.

The CDR3: CASSQGSGGWGNEKLFF. Here the CDR3 DNA reads TGTGCCAGCAGCCAAGGGTCTGGGGGCTGGGGTAATGAAAAACTGTTTTTT. The chain employs TRBV4-2 and TRBJ1-4; weak D call: TRBD1 (6 bases). Germline CDR1 is LGHNA and CDR2 is YNFKEQ. Trimming left V 1 base short and J 4 bases short, with 16 bases between. The CDR3 runs 17 residues.

This rearrangement joins TRBV28 to TRBJ2-1; 7 bases map to TRBD1. This CDR3 is 15 amino acids long. Germline V gene lookup returns CDR1 MDHEN and CDR2 SYDVKM. Trimming cost V 4 bases and J 2 bases; bases outside gene matches: 5. CDR3 nucleotides: TGTGCCAGCAGTTCTGACAGGGTGGCCTACAATGAGCAGTTCTTC. Amino acids: CASSSDRVAYNEQFF.

V usage is TRBV5-1 and J usage is TRBJ2-2; 10 nucleotides agree with TRBD2. Germline CDR1 reads SGHRS; CDR2 reads YFSETQ. The trim removed 2 bases at V and 7 bases at J, leaving 8 bases unmatched. This CDR3 comprises 16 residues. CDR3 amino acids: CASSFRLAGEYGELFF. The DNA for the CDR3 is TGCGCCAGCAGCTTTAGGCTAGCGGGAGAGTACGGGGAGCTGTTTTTT.

The chain carries TRBV7-2 and TRBJ1-2; D is uncertain. This CDR3 spans 14 amino acids. V was clipped by 4 bases and J by 8 bases, with 17 bases between them. Germline V gene sequence: CDR1 SGHTA, CDR2 FQGNSA. This CDR3 is CASSSLTPSRGYTF. The CDR3 nucleotides are TGTGCCAGCAGCTCCTTGACTCCTTCAAGGGGCTACACCTTC.

The chain has TRBV6-5 and TRBJ2-2; 7 bases match TRBD2. The ends lost 5 bases at V and 4 bases at J; junction bases unmatched: 4. From germline, CDR1 is MNHEY and CDR2 SVGAGI. This CDR3 has 14 amino acids. This chain's CDR3 is CASSPREVTGELFF. The CDR3 DNA reads as TGTGCCAGCAGTCCACGGGAGGTCACCGGGGAGCTGTTTTTT.

V and J are TRBV4-2 and TRBJ1-1, with D tentatively TRBD1 (6 bases). The CDR3 has 21 residues. V shed 1 base and J shed 2 bases, with 29 bases lying between them. In germline, CDR1 is LGHNA, CDR2 YNFKEQ. This chain's CDR3 is CASSQVRTGTPIRYPNTEAFF. The CDR3 nucleotides read TGTGCCAGCAGCCAAGTCAGAACAGGGACGCCGATTAGGTACCCCAACACTGAAGCTTTCTTT.

The chain combines TRBV19 with TRBJ1-1, with a possible D match to TRBD1 (5 bases). The germline V gene has CDR1 LNHDA and CDR2 SQIVND (reference sequence). The length of the CDR3 is 15 residues. Trimming shortened V by 9 bases and J by 0 bases, and 17 bases separated the two germline ends. The CDR3: CASSTSGGMNTEAFF. The DNA for the CDR3 is TGTGCCAGCTCCACCTCGGGGGGTATGAACACTGAAGCTTTCTTT.

The chain employs TRBV14 and TRBJ2-3, with 8 bases fitting TRBD1. CDR1 and CDR2 from the germline V gene are SGHDN and FVKESK. Trimming removed 4 bases from V and 4 bases from J; junction bases left unmatched: 7. The CDR3 sequence is 15 residues long. The CDR3 DNA is TGTGCCAGCAGCCCGGGGACAGGACGCGCAGATACGCAGTATTTT. Translated, it gives CASSPGTGRADTQYF.

V gene TRBV5-4 combines with J gene TRBJ1-1; D not resolved. The germline gives CDR1 SGHNT, CDR2 YYREEE (reference sequence). The CDR3 runs 15 residues. Trimming pared 0 bases from V and 1 base from J, leaving 10 bases between. CDR3 bases: TGTGCCAGCAGCTTGGATCCCGGAGAGAACACTGAAGCTTTCTTT. Protein: CASSLDPGENTEAFF.

V gene TRBV5-1 combines with J gene TRBJ1-1; possible D gene TRBD1, 5 bases. The germline V gene encodes CDR1 SGHRS and CDR2 YFSETQ. The CDR3 consists of 13 residues. The V end lost 7 bases, the J end lost 1 base, and 11 bases lay between the germline ends. DNA for the CDR3: TGCGCCAGCGGGGGAGGGGCGAACACTGAAGCTTTCTTT. Amino acid sequence: CASGGGANTEAFF.

J is TRBJ2-1 and V is TRBV28; 12 bases are a match to TRBD2. Germline assignment: CDR1 MDHEN and CDR2 SYDVKM. Germline trimming cut 6 bases from V and 8 bases from J; bases unmatched to any gene: 8. CDR3 length: 15 amino acids. CDR3 sequence: CASRPTSGSSHEQFF. Here the CDR3 DNA reads TGTGCCAGCAGACCGACTAGCGGGAGTTCCCATGAGCAGTTCTTC.

The chain joins TRBV18 to TRBJ1-3; 8 positions agree with TRBD1. CDR1 is KGHSH, CDR2 LQKENI, per germline. The length of the CDR3 is 17 residues. The trim removed 6 bases at V and 0 bases at J, leaving 10 bases unmatched. CDR3 in DNA: TGTGCCAGCTCGCGAGGGACAGGATTCCTCTCTGGAAACACCATATATTTT. This codes for CASSRGTGFLSGNTIYF.

The V call is TRBV6-5, the J call TRBJ2-7; 9 bases are a match to TRBD1. CDR3 size: 16 residues. Germline V gene lookup returns CDR1 MNHEY and CDR2 SVGAGI. Trimming took 4 bases from V and 2 from J; bases not matched to a gene: 9. The CDR3 spells CASSWRGTGKTYEQYF. The CDR3 region has the DNA TGTGCCAGCAGTTGGAGAGGGACAGGGAAAACCTACGAGCAGTACTTC.

The chain recombines TRBV7-3 with TRBJ2-2; 13 bases align to TRBD2. CDR1 SGHTA and CDR2 FQGTGA come from the germline V gene. The junction had 17 bases not matched to a gene; V was cut back by 5 bases and J by 5 bases. This CDR3 is built from 20 residues. CDR3 sequence reads: CASSPISSLAGGPGTGELFF. As DNA, the CDR3 is TGTGCCAGCAGCCCAATCTCCTCACTAGCGGGAGGGCCCGGGACCGGGGAGCTGTTTTTT.

The chain employs TRBV5-8 and TRBJ2-5; D gene ambiguous. The CDR3 is 13 amino acids. Trimming removed 0 bases at V and 5 bases at J, with 8 bases between. Germline values: CDR1 SGHTS, CDR2 YDEGEE. In nucleotides, the CDR3 is TGTGCCAGCAGCTTGGCCTACCGGGAGACCCAGTACTTC. This sequence encodes CASSLAYRETQYF.

This chain links TRBV5-6 with TRBJ2-7, with a tentative D call TRBD2 (5 bases). Trimming took 0 bases from V and 5 from J, leaving 6 bases between them. Germline lookup yields CDR1 SGHDT and CDR2 YYEEEE. The CDR3 has 12 amino acids. CDR3: CASSLGGHEQYF. CDR3 DNA sequence: TGTGCCAGCAGCTTGGGCGGGCACGAGCAGTACTTC.

The chain uses TRBV7-8 and TRBJ2-3, with TRBD2 as a possible D gene (5 bases). V shed 5 bases and J shed 2 bases, with 17 bases lying between them. The CDR3 has 16 amino acids. Germline V lookup: CDR1 SGHVS, CDR2 FQNEAQ. The CDR3 DNA follows: TGTGCCAGCAGCCCCGCCCAGGACTTCTACACAGATACGCAGTATTTT. This sequence encodes CASSPAQDFYTDTQYF.

The rearrangement uses TRBV10-1 and TRBJ2-1, with 15 bases that match TRBD2. Germline lookup yields CDR1 WNHNN and CDR2 SYGVQD (reference sequence). This CDR3 comprises 15 residues. With V trimmed by 2 bases and J by 9 bases, 2 bases remained unmatched. The CDR3 coding sequence is TGCGCCAGCAGTGAGGGGACTAGCGGGAGGATTGAGCAGTTCTTC. It specifies CASSEGTSGRIEQFF.

The chain uses TRBV9 and TRBJ2-5, with D possibly TRBD1 on 5 matching bases. V lost 0 bases and J 1 base, leaving 10 bases between the germline ends. CDR3 size: 15 residues. Germline loops: CDR1 SGDLS, CDR2 YYNGEE. The CDR3 is CASSVDRGFQETQYF. In nucleotides, the CDR3 is TGTGCCAGCAGCGTAGATAGGGGTTTCCAAGAGACCCAGTACTTC. The complete variable domain, with remaining parts taken from reference TRBV9 and TRBJ2-5, reads DSGVTQTPKHLITATGQRVTLRCSPRSGDLSVYWYQQSLDQGLQFLIQYYNGEERAKGNILERFSAQQFPDLHSELNLSSLELGDSALYFCASSVDRGFQETQYFGPGTRLLVL.

This CDR3 is CASSQEISSGRGDTQYF. DNA for the CDR3: TGCGCCAGCAGCCAAGAAATTTCTAGCGGGAGGGGGGATACGCAGTATTTT. The chain links TRBV4-1 to TRBJ2-3, with 12 bases aligning to TRBD2. The germline CDR1 and CDR2 sequences are MGHRA and YSYEKL. The junction had 7 bases not matched to a gene; V was cut back by 0 bases and J by 6 bases. The CDR3 is made up of 17 amino acids.

The chain carries TRBV7-3 and TRBJ1-1; D is unclear. The CDR3 length is 13 residues. Looked up from germline, CDR1 is SGHTA and CDR2 is FQGTGA. Trimming shortened V by 1 base and J by 4 bases, and 7 bases separated the two germline ends. CDR3 bases: TGTGCCAGCAGCTTAAACCAGGCCACTGAAGCTTTCTTT. Translated, it gives CASSLNQATEAFF.

As concerns this clone: This CDR3 is also generated by other DNA sequences in the sample. The chain employs TRBV19 and TRBJ1-1, with 8 bases identical to TRBD1. Germline-derived CDR1 and CDR2 are LNHDA and SQIVND (reference sequence). Trimming removed 8 bases from V and 1 base from J; junction bases left unmatched: 3. This CDR3 is 13 amino acids long. The CDR3 loop is CASRGQENTEAFF. In DNA form, the CDR3 reads TGTGCCAGTCGGGGACAGGAGAACACTGAAGCTTTCTTT.

This chain joins TRBV28 and TRBJ2-4; 10 bases match TRBD1. CDR3 size: 14 residues. Germline V gives CDR1 MDHEN, CDR2 SYDVKM. V lost 5 bases to trimming and J lost 8 bases; unmatched junction nucleotides: 6. The CDR3 region has the DNA TGTGCCAGCAGTCCTGGACAGGGGGTGGACATTCAGTACTTC. This translates into CASSPGQGVDIQYF. The entire variable domain, with the rest obtained from reference TRBV28 and TRBJ2-4, is as follows: DVKVTQSSRYLVKRTGEKVFLECVQDMDHENMFWYRQDPGLGLRLIYFSYDVKMKEKGDIPEGYSVSREKKERFSLILESASTNQTSMYLCASSPGQGVDIQYFGAGTRLSVL.

The CDR3 loop is CASSPTAGAGGVETQYF. The CDR3 nucleotides are TGTGCCAGTAGCCCTACGGCAGGAGCGGGAGGCGTAGAGACCCAGTACTTC. The chain is built from TRBV13 and TRBJ2-5; 9 bases fit TRBD2. CDR3 size: 17 residues. Trimming took 9 bases from V and 4 from J; bases not matched to a gene: 18. CDR1 is PRHDT, CDR2 FYEKMQ, per germline (reference sequence).

Comment on this clone: A junction end diverges from the germline sequence, so it may reflect a read error. The V call is TRBV5-1, the J call TRBJ2-5; TRBD1 agrees at 7 bases. Germline CDR1 SGHRS, CDR2 YFSETQ. The CDR3 loop spans 14 amino acids. This CDR3 reads CASSLRQGGEAQYF. DNA of the CDR3: TGCGCCAGCAGCCTGAGACAGGGTGGAGAGGCCCAGTACTTC.

This chain uses TRBV5-1 with TRBJ2-7, with a tentative D call TRBD1 (5 bases). This CDR3 spans 14 amino acids. CDR1 is SGHRS, CDR2 YFSETQ, per germline. The ends were cut back, 0 bases at V and 2 bases at J, with 9 bases in the middle. CDR3 bases: TGCGCCAGCAGCTTGGCCCAGGGCCCCTACGAGCAGTACTTC. Amino acids: CASSLAQGPYEQYF.

A single count supports this clone. The rearrangement joins TRBV2 to TRBJ1-3, with D unresolved. V was cut by 3 bases and J by 0 bases, with 9 bases left in between. The CDR3 has 15 amino acids. Germline V lookup: CDR1 SNHLY, CDR2 FYNNEI. The CDR3 sequence is CASSDSRYSGNTIYF. The CDR3, as DNA: TGTGCCAGCAGTGATTCCAGGTACTCTGGAAACACCATATATTTT.

V gene TRBV19 combines with J gene TRBJ1-1, with a tentative D call TRBD1 (5 bases). The CDR3 is 14 residues long. Germline assignment: CDR1 LNHDA and CDR2 SQIVND (reference sequence). The ends were cut back, 7 bases at V and 2 bases at J, with 14 bases in the middle. CDR3 loop: CASTEGALNTEAFF. For the CDR3, the DNA is TGTGCCAGTACTGAAGGGGCCCTAAACACTGAAGCTTTCTTT.